One and the same sample provided the 9 T cell receptor beta chains below, sequenced in a study of PD-L1 blockade in urothelial cancer. The time point denotes: pretreatment peripheral blood. The repertoire was sequenced with immunoSEQ multiplex PCR; TCRdb's copy has only in-frame clones and lacks some. This table holds about 45,000 clones, roughly 84% found once. Sequences were derived from PBMCs, sampled around atezolizumab (anti-PD-L1) treatment. The receptor source for this set is a donor aged 40 or over with urothelial cancer.

The rearrangement joins TRBV29-1 to TRBJ2-7, with 9 positions matching TRBD1. CDR1 and CDR2 (germline): SQVTM, ANQGSEA. The CDR3 spans 13 residues. The V gene end was trimmed by 3 bases and the J gene end by 9 bases; junction bases not matched to a gene: 9. The CDR3 DNA is TGCAGCGTTGATTGGGGGACAGGGTCAGTGCAGTACTTC. Its protein product is CSVDWGTGSVQYF.

The chain joins TRBV18 to TRBJ1-3, with 9 nucleotides matching TRBD1. Unmatched junction bases numbered 16, after V lost 3 bases and J lost 1 base. The germline V gene encodes CDR1 KGHSH and CDR2 LQKENI. The CDR3 spans 20 residues. The CDR3: CASSPPSRGGTGTSGNTIYF. In DNA, the CDR3 is TGTGCCAGCTCACCCCCCTCACGGGGGGGGACAGGGACGTCTGGAAACACCATATATTTT. The whole variable domain, filled in from reference TRBV18 and TRBJ1-3, reads NAGVMQNPRHLVRRRGQEARLRCSPMKGHSHVYWYRQLPEEGLKFMVYLQKENIIDESGMPKERFSAEFPKEGPSILRIQQVVRGDSAAYFCASSPPSRGGTGTSGNTIYFGEGSWLTVV.

Details on this clone: The junction departs from the called germline gene at one end, perhaps through a read error. V and J are TRBV7-7 and TRBJ2-5, with D possibly being TRBD1 (5 bases). The CDR3 sequence is 13 residues long. Germline CDR1 is SSHAT and CDR2 is FNYEAQ (reference sequence). This CDR3 is CASSDSPWETQYF. The CDR3, as DNA: TGTGCTAGCAGCGACAGCCCGTGGGAGACCCAGTACTTC.

V usage is TRBV6-6 and J usage is TRBJ1-3, with 7 bases identical to TRBD1. After removal of 4 bases from V and 4 bases from J, the junction contained 7 bases not matched to a gene. CDR1 is MNHNY, CDR2 SVGAGI, per germline (reference sequence). The CDR3 totals 15 residues. CDR3 region: CASSLMGQTGNTIYF. CDR3 sequence (DNA): TGTGCCAGCAGTTTAATGGGACAGACCGGAAACACCATATATTTT.

This clone has at least ten counts. This chain links TRBV7-6 with TRBJ2-1; 8 bases map to TRBD1. CDR1 and CDR2 from the germline V gene are SGHVS and FNYEAQ. J gave up 9 bases and V 5 bases, and 9 bases lay outside the gene matches. The CDR3 contains 14 residues. The CDR3 region has the DNA TGTGCCAGCAGCCCATGGACAGGGTCGCGTGAGCAGTTCTTC. Protein sequence: CASSPWTGSREQFF.

This clone was detected only a few times. V usage is TRBV7-2 and J usage is TRBJ1-5; D gene unclear. Germline loops: CDR1 SGHTA, CDR2 FQGNSA. V lost 1 base, J lost 4 bases, and 5 bases lay in between. The CDR3 extends over 13 amino acids. In nucleotides, the CDR3 is TGTGCCAGCAGCTTAGGGCTGAATCAGCCCCAGCATTTT. This sequence encodes CASSLGLNQPQHF. Filled out from reference TRBV7-2 and TRBJ1-5, the complete variable domain reads GAGVSQSPSNKVTEKGKDVELRCDPISGHTALYWYRQSLGQGLEFLIYFQGNSAPDKSGLPSDRFSAERTGGSVSTLTIQRTQQEDSAVYLCASSLGLNQPQHFGDGTRLSIL.

This clone came up once. This sequence joins TRBV30 and TRBJ1-3, with D maybe TRBD1 (6 bases). The CDR3 has 13 residues. Germline CDR1 is GTSNPN and CDR2 is SVGIG (reference sequence). The germline V and J ends were trimmed by 6 bases and 2 bases, with 11 bases remaining between them. In nucleotides, the CDR3 is TGTGCCTGCGCGGGGGCCCCTGGAAACACCATATATTTT. Protein: CACAGAPGNTIYF.

The chain recombines TRBV6-1 with TRBJ2-5; D might be TRBD1 (6 bases). Deletions cut 7 bases from V and 4 bases from J, with 19 bases between. CDR1 is MNHNS, CDR2 SASEGT, per germline. The CDR3 has 15 amino acids. The CDR3 region has the DNA TGTGCCAGCACCCCACAAACAGGGATCATAGAGACCCAGTACTTC. This translates into CASTPQTGIIETQYF.

This chain connects TRBV6-5 to TRBJ2-7, with D possibly TRBD1 on 6 matching bases. The V end lost 5 bases, the J end lost 0 bases, and 14 bases lay between the germline ends. The germline gives CDR1 MNHEY, CDR2 SVGAGI. The CDR3 is 15 amino acids. The CDR3 reads CASSPPGTPSYEQYF. CDR3 DNA sequence: TGTGCCAGCAGTCCCCCCGGGACACCCTCCTACGAGCAGTACTTC.